The 25 T cell receptor beta chains listed next were all sequenced from one sample in a study of T cell responses to AZD1222 COVID-19 vaccine. Only in-frame clones appear in the TCRdb table, and some are missing; sequencing was by immunoSEQ multiplex PCR. The repertoire holds some 170,000 clones, with about 90% as singletons. Specimen: peripheral blood, collected on day 0 of MenACWY control vaccination. The receptors come from an adult in good health.

This chain uses TRBV7-3 with TRBJ1-2; D is unresolved. The V gene's germline CDR1 is SGHTA and CDR2 FQGTGA. V was shortened by 3 bases and J by 10 bases, with 15 bases between the two germline ends. The CDR3 covers 13 residues. The CDR3 loop reads CASSFLTGWDYTF. Written as DNA, the CDR3 is TGTGCCAGCAGCTTCTTGACCGGGTGGGACTACACCTTC.

To note about this clone: This sample includes further DNA sequences coding for the same CDR3. The chain joins TRBV7-2 to TRBJ2-7; tentatively, D is TRBD1 or TRBD2 (6 bases each). Trimming removed 1 base at V and 1 base at J, with 8 bases between. Germline V gene sequence: CDR1 SGHTA, CDR2 FQGNSA. CDR3 length: 14 amino acids. The CDR3 bases are TGTGCCAGCAGCTTAGGCGGGACATCCTACGAGCAGTACTTC. Amino acid sequence: CASSLGGTSYEQYF.

The chain has TRBV7-3 and TRBJ2-3; no firm D call. This CDR3 region has 12 residues. The V gene's germline CDR1 is SGHTA and CDR2 FQGTGA. V was shortened by 1 base and J by 5 bases, with 4 bases between the two germline ends. CDR3 in amino acids: CASSLNVDTQYF. In nucleotides, the CDR3 is TGTGCCAGCAGCTTAAATGTAGATACGCAGTATTTT.

The J gene is TRBJ2-5, the V gene TRBV7-9, with 9 bases fitting TRBD2. CDR1 is SEHNR, CDR2 FQNEAQ, per germline (reference sequence). The V and J ends lost 5 bases and 5 bases, in that order; junction bases with no gene match: 6. This CDR3 region has 14 residues. CDR3 DNA sequence: TGTGCCAGCAGCCCCATAGCGGGAGACGAGACCCAGTACTTC. Translating gives CASSPIAGDETQYF.

Comments on this clone: Relative to the germline gene, one junction end is altered; a read error may explain this. This chain connects TRBV7-7 to TRBJ2-5, with D possibly matching TRBD2 (5 bases). The germline V gene encodes CDR1 SSHAT and CDR2 FNYEAQ (reference sequence). The CDR3 has 14 residues. This chain's CDR3 is CASSLARLGETQYF. The CDR3 region has the DNA TGTGCTAGCAGCTTAGCGCGGCTGGGAGAGACCCAGTACTTC.

The V gene is TRBV7-6, the J gene TRBJ2-7, with unresolved D. This CDR3 spans 13 amino acids. Germline V gene sequence: CDR1 SGHVS, CDR2 FNYEAQ. The V end lost 2 bases, the J end lost 1 base, and 6 bases lay between the germline ends. CDR3 coding DNA: TGTGCCAGCAGCTTAAGCAGGTCCTACGAGCAGTACTTC. It translates to CASSLSRSYEQYF.

This chain connects TRBV7-3 to TRBJ2-1; 11 bases align to TRBD2. The germline gives CDR1 SGHTA, CDR2 FQGTGA. This CDR3 spans 16 amino acids. The ends lost 5 bases at V and 0 bases at J; junction bases unmatched: 3. CDR3 protein: CASSHTSGSSYNEQFF. CDR3 bases: TGTGCCAGCAGCCACACTAGCGGGAGCTCCTACAATGAGCAGTTCTTC. Supplemented by reference TRBV7-3 and TRBJ2-1, the full variable domain reads GAGVSQTPSNKVTEKGKYVELRCDPISGHTALYWYRQSLGQGPEFLIYFQGTGAADDSGLPNDRFFAVRPEGSVSTLKIQRTERGDSAVYLCASSHTSGSSYNEQFFGPGTRLTVL.

This chain uses TRBV15 with TRBJ2-1, with a weak D call TRBD1 (5 bases). CDR1 is LNHNV, CDR2 YYDKDF, per germline (reference sequence). This CDR3 has 15 residues. V was clipped by 4 bases and J by 6 bases, with 16 bases between them. The CDR3 DNA follows: TGTGCCACCAGCAAGGGGATTTCGGACCCCAATGAGCAGTTCTTC. Encoded protein: CATSKGISDPNEQFF.

This clone was seen a single time. This chain connects TRBV29-1 to TRBJ2-5, with D possibly TRBD2 on 5 matching bases. Germline loops: CDR1 SQVTM, CDR2 ANQGSEA. The CDR3 consists of 12 residues. V was trimmed by 6 bases and J by 7 bases, leaving 15 bases between them. The CDR3 loop is CSVSSGFGTQYF. The CDR3 nucleotides read TGCAGCGTGTCCTCGGGGTTTGGGACCCAGTACTTC.

The chain recombines TRBV4-1 with TRBJ1-5; D is unclear. V lost 0 bases and J lost 6, with 6 bases in between. Germline-derived CDR1 and CDR2 are MGHRA and YSYEKL. This CDR3 contains 13 residues. The CDR3 bases are TGCGCCAGCAGCCAAGATGGGATTCAGCCCCAGCATTTT. Protein product: CASSQDGIQPQHF.

In the case of this clone: The same CDR3 arises from other DNA sequences in this sample as well. This chain uses TRBV5-1 with TRBJ1-2; no clear D gene. The V gene lost 0 bases and the J gene lost 2 bases, with 5 bases spanning the gap. Germline CDR1 and CDR2: SGHRS and YFSETQ. This CDR3 is 13 amino acids long. The DNA of the CDR3 is TGCGCCAGCAGCTTGGTCGGCAACTATGGCTACACCTTC. This gives the protein CASSLVGNYGYTF.

The rearrangement uses TRBV6-1 and TRBJ1-1, with 10 positions matching TRBD1. Trimming cost V 3 bases and J 5 bases; bases outside gene matches: 6. This CDR3 is built from 15 residues. Germline V gives CDR1 MNHNS, CDR2 SASEGT. CDR3 residues: CASSDLGTGVTEAFF. The CDR3 DNA is TGTGCCAGCAGTGATCTAGGGACAGGGGTTACTGAAGCTTTCTTT.

V gene TRBV5-6 combines with J gene TRBJ1-1; tentative D call: TRBD1 (5 bases). This CDR3 comprises 15 residues. Trimming removed 0 bases at V and 2 bases at J, with 11 bases between. The V gene's germline CDR1 is SGHDT and CDR2 YYEEEE. The CDR3 sequence is CASSLVWGGNTEAFF. CDR3 DNA: TGTGCCAGCAGCTTGGTATGGGGGGGTAACACTGAAGCTTTCTTT. Based on the CDR3 plus reference TRBV5-6 and TRBJ1-1, the full variable domain is DAGVTQSPTHLIKTRGQQVTLRCSPKSGHDTVSWYQQALGQGPQFIFQYYEEEERQRGNFPDRFSGHQFPNYSSELNVNALLLGDSALYLCASSLVWGGNTEAFFGQGTRLTVV.

This chain uses TRBV6-5 with TRBJ2-7, with D tentatively TRBD2 (6 bases). This CDR3 spans 12 amino acids. V was trimmed by 8 bases and J by 2 bases, leaving 10 bases between them. Germline values: CDR1 MNHEY, CDR2 SVGAGI. CDR3 in DNA: TGTGCCAGCGCGGGGACGACCTACGAGCAGTACTTC. Encoded protein: CASAGTTYEQYF.

The chain recombines TRBV30 with TRBJ1-4; no clear D gene. The V and J ends lost 4 bases and 3 bases respectively, with 9 bases between them. CDR1 and CDR2 from the germline V gene are GTSNPN and SVGIG (reference sequence). The CDR3 extends over 13 amino acids. CDR3 amino acids: CAWNLQSNEKLFF. CDR3 nucleotide sequence: TGTGCCTGGAATTTACAGTCTAATGAAAAACTGTTTTTT.

The chain links TRBV5-1 to TRBJ2-3; 13 bases fit TRBD2. Germline V gene data show CDR1 as SGHRS and CDR2 as YFSETQ. CDR3 length: 18 amino acids. V was pared by 4 bases and J by 0 bases, with 8 bases of the junction left unmatched. The CDR3 loop reads CASSPGLAGVTSTDTQYF. CDR3 nucleotide sequence: TGCGCCAGCAGCCCAGGACTAGCGGGAGTTACTAGCACAGATACGCAGTATTTT.

J is TRBJ2-3 and V is TRBV11-2; a possible D gene is TRBD1 (6 bases). The CDR3 has 15 amino acids. Germline V CDR1 and CDR2: SGHAT, FQNNGV. V was shortened by 5 bases and J by 2 bases, with 14 bases between the two germline ends. The CDR3 reads CASSLQGHLTDTQYF. DNA for the CDR3: TGTGCCAGCAGCCTACAGGGACACCTCACAGATACGCAGTATTTT.

The chain is built from TRBV5-6 and TRBJ1-5, with D possibly TRBD1 on 5 matching bases. The germline V gene has CDR1 SGHDT and CDR2 YYEEEE. The CDR3 spans 16 residues. V was shortened by 2 bases and J by 0 bases, with 12 bases between the two germline ends. The CDR3 DNA follows: TGTGCCAGCAGCTTAACCAGGGAAGGTAGCAATCAGCCCCAGCATTTT. Translated: CASSLTREGSNQPQHF.

The chain has TRBV19 and TRBJ1-6; weak D call: TRBD1 (5 bases). CDR3 size: 15 residues. Germline V gene lookup returns CDR1 LNHDA and CDR2 SQIVND (reference sequence). The V end was cut by 6 bases, the J end by 0 bases, with 9 bases between. The CDR3 bases are TGTGCCAGTAGAACAGACAGCTCCTATAATTCACCCCTCCACTTT. This codes for CASRTDSSYNSPLHF.

The V and J genes are TRBV3-1 (or the pseudogene TRBV3-2) and TRBJ1-3; D is possibly TRBD1 (5 bases). The CDR3 contains 14 residues. The germline gives CDR1 LGHDT, CDR2 YNNKEL (reference sequence). Between the trimmed V and J ends, which lost 3 bases and 4 bases, there was a span of 10 bases. CDR3 region: CASSQGTPGNTIYF. In DNA, the CDR3 is TGTGCCAGCAGCCAGGGGACCCCCGGAAACACCATATATTTT.

This clone was detected only a few times. This chain connects TRBV30 to TRBJ2-7; no definite D call. Germline V gives CDR1 GTSNPN, CDR2 SVGIG (reference sequence). V lost 3 bases and J lost 3, with 9 bases in between. This CDR3 contains 12 residues. DNA for the CDR3: TGTGCCTGGAGGAAAGGCGTCTACGAGCAGTACTTC. Its protein product is CAWRKGVYEQYF. Variable domain in full (rest from reference TRBV30 and TRBJ2-7): SQTIHQWPATLVQPVGSPLSLECTVEGTSNPNLYWYRQAAGRGLQLLFYSVGIGQISSEVPQNLSASRPQDRQFILSSKKLLLSDSGFYLCAWRKGVYEQYFGPGTRLTVT.

The genes are TRBV7-9 and TRBJ1-4; TRBD1 is a possible D gene (5 bases). This CDR3 region has 14 residues. Trimming pared 0 bases from V and 4 bases from J, leaving 6 bases between. Germline CDR1 is SEHNR and CDR2 is FQNEAQ (reference sequence). The CDR3 spells CASSLAGGNEKLFF. As DNA, the CDR3 is TGTGCCAGCAGCTTAGCTGGGGGTAATGAAAAACTGTTTTTT.

The chain links TRBV19 to TRBJ2-1; 11 bases match TRBD2. The V gene's germline CDR1 is LNHDA and CDR2 SQIVND (reference sequence). J gave up 1 base and V 5 bases, and 4 bases lay outside the gene matches. The CDR3 totals 16 residues. CDR3 region: CASSAVAGGSYNEQFF. CDR3 in DNA: TGTGCCAGTAGTGCGGTAGCGGGAGGGTCCTACAATGAGCAGTTCTTC.

The chain is built from TRBV24-1 and TRBJ1-1; no definite D call. The CDR3 length is 12 residues. The germline V and J ends were trimmed by 4 bases and 4 bases, with 6 bases remaining between them. Germline CDR1 and CDR2: KGHDR and SFDVKD. CDR3 residues: CATSDSSTEAFF. In nucleotides, the CDR3 is TGTGCCACCAGTGACTCAAGCACTGAAGCTTTCTTT.

J is TRBJ1-5 and V is TRBV9, with TRBD1 matching over 9 bases. Germline V CDR1 and CDR2: SGDLS, YYNGEE. The CDR3 is 14 amino acids. The V and J ends lost 3 bases and 7 bases, in that order; junction bases with no gene match: 5. CDR3 region: CASSATGGHQPQHF. The CDR3 DNA sequence: TGTGCCAGCAGCGCCACAGGGGGCCACCAGCCCCAGCATTTT. The full variable domain, completed using reference TRBV9 and TRBJ1-5, is DSGVTQTPKHLITATGQRVTLRCSPRSGDLSVYWYQQSLDQGLQFLIQYYNGEERAKGNILERFSAQQFPDLHSELNLSSLELGDSALYFCASSATGGHQPQHFGDGTRLSIL.